This TCR beta chain comes out of a study of CD8+CD57+ T cells in acquired aplastic anemia. Profiling of TCR beta VDJ combinations and CDR3 sequences used genomic DNA as template. A single record per CDR3 protein comes from TCRdb applying MiXCR to the reads. The sample records 150,000 to 200,000 distinct CDR3 sequences, approximately 48% being singletons. All sequencing subjects had displayed CD8+CD57+ cell expansion on flow cytometry. This clonotype was seen only a few times. Antigen: not known. Germline CDR1 is ENHRY and CDR2 is SYGVKD. V shed 8 bases and J shed 4 bases, with 12 bases lying between them. The CDR3 loop spans 12 amino acids. Study-wide results and caveats: Patients and controls were not found to differ significantly in CD8+ Simpson's diversity.

Sample: sorted CD4+, CD8+, or CD8+CD57+ T cells (not recorded which) from PBMCs. This sequence was found in a human donor with aplastic anemia. The chain employs TRBV10-3 and TRBJ2-7; no reliable D call. For the CDR3, the DNA is TGTGCCATCGCTTCACAAGGATACGAGCAGTACTTC. Protein: CAIASQGYEQYF.